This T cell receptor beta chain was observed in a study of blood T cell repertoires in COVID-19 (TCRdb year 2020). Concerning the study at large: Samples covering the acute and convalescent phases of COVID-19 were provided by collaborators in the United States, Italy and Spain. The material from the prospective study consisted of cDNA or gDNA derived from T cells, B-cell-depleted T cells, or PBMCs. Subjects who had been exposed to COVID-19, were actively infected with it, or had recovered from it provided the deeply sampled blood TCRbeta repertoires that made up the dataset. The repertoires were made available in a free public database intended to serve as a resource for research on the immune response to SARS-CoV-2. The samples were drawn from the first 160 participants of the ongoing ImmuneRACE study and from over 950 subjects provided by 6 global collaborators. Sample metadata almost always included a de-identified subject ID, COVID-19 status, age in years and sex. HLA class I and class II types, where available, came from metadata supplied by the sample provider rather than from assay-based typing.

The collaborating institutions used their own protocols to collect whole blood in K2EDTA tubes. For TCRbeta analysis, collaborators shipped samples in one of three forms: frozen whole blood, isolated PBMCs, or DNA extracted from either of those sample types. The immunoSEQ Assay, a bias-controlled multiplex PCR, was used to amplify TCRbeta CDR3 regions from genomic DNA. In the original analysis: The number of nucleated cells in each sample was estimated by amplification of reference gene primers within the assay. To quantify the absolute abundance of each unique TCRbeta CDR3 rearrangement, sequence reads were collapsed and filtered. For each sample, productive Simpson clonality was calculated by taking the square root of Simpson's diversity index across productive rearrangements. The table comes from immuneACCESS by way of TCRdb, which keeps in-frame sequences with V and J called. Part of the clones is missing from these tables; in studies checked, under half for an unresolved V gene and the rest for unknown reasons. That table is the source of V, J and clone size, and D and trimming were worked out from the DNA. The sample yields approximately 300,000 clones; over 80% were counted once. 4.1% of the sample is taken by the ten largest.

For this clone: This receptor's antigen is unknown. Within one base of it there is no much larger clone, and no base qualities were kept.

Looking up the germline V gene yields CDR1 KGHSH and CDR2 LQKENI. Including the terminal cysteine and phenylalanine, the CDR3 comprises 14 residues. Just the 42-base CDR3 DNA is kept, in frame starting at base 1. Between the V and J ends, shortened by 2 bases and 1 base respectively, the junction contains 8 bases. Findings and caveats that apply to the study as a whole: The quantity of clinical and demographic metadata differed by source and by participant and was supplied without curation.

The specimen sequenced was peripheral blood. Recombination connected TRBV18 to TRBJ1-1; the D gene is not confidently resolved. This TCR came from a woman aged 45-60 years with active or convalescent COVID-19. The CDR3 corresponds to CASSPNTRNTEAFF. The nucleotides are TGTGCCAGCTCACCAAACACCAGGAACACTGAAGCTTTCTTT. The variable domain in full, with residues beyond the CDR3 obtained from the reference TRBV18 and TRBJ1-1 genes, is NAGVMQNPRHLVRRRGQEARLRCSPMKGHSHVYWYRQLPEEGLKFMVYLQKENIIDESGMPKERFSAEFPKEGPSILRIQQVVRGDSAAYFCASSPNTRNTEAFFGQGTRLTVV.